This record looks at one T cell receptor (beta chain) sequence and its context. RNA transcripts were the template, and TCR beta CDR3 regions were amplified from them. First-round RT-PCR with HTBI primers preceded a second-round multiplex PCR. Using its own MiXCR run on the multiplex PCR reads, TCRdb lists one record per CDR3 protein. The sample records around 170,000 distinct CDR3 sequences, approximately 40% being singletons. This CDR3 is built from 15 residues. V gave up 3 bases and J gave up 7 bases; unmatched junction bases: 9. Germline V gives CDR1 MNHNS, CDR2 SASEGT. The data are from a study of Graves' ophthalmopathy and Graves' hyperthyroidism.

The sequenced sample was peripheral blood. The chain carries TRBV6-1 and TRBJ2-5; 9 nucleotides agree with TRBD2. The origin of this receptor is a woman in her 40s with Graves' ophthalmopathy. The CDR3 region is CASSERLAGVGTQYF. The DNA for the CDR3 is TGTGCCAGCAGTGAGCGATTAGCGGGAGTGGGGACCCAGTACTTC.